The 11 T cell receptor beta chains reported below all come from one sample, sequenced in a study of somatic mutations in cytotoxic T cells in rheumatoid arthritis (dated by TCRdb to 2017 to 2019). The protocol used for the library was the immunoSEQ multiplex PCR assay. TCRdb carries this immuneACCESS record with in-frame sequences only. Its versions omit some clonotypes, under half of them owing to an unresolved V gene in the studies checked, with the rest unexplained. This sample lists more than 8,000 clones; more than 60% were detected once. 20% to 25% of the sample goes to the ten largest clones. The source material was CD8+ T cells sorted from blood. The receptor set was obtained from a man aged 50-59 years in good health.

CDR3 DNA sequence: TGTGCCAGCAGCTTTAGGCAACGGGATAGCGGGGGCCCCACAGATACGCAGTATTTT. This codes for CASSFRQRDSGGPTDTQYF. V and J are TRBV7-9 and TRBJ2-3; the match to TRBD2 covers 9 bases. CDR1 and CDR2 from the germline V gene are SEHNR and FQNEAQ (reference sequence). Trimming cost V 3 bases and J 2 bases; bases outside gene matches: 15. The CDR3 extends over 19 amino acids.

The chain joins TRBV7-9 to TRBJ2-7; D is undetermined. CDR1 and CDR2 from the germline V gene are SEHNR and FQNEAQ (reference sequence). Between the trimmed V and J ends, which lost 3 bases and 7 bases, there was a span of 13 bases. The CDR3 consists of 13 residues. The CDR3 sequence: CASSFLAAAEQYF. CDR3 bases: TGTGCCAGCAGCTTTTTGGCCGCGGCTGAGCAGTACTTC.

This clone was picked up one time. This sequence joins TRBV7-9 and TRBJ2-1; weak D call: TRBD1 (6 bases). The CDR3 consists of 14 residues. Germline V CDR1 and CDR2: SEHNR, FQNEAQ (reference sequence). The V gene lost 1 base and the J gene lost 8 bases, with 12 bases spanning the gap. The CDR3 DNA sequence: TGTGCCAGCAGCTTAGGGACAGTGTTCGATGAGCAGTTCTTC. Translating gives CASSLGTVFDEQFF.

V is TRBV28 and J is TRBJ1-6; 8 positions match TRBD1. CDR3 length: 19 residues. Germline V CDR1 and CDR2: MDHEN, SYDVKM. The V gene end was trimmed by 6 bases and the J gene end by 0 bases; junction bases not matched to a gene: 13. The chain's CDR3 is CASSDPDRGLSSYNSPLHF. The CDR3 DNA reads as TGTGCCAGCAGCGACCCCGACAGGGGCCTTAGCTCCTATAATTCACCCCTCCACTTT.

The V gene is TRBV6-1, the J gene TRBJ2-1, with 8 bases identical to TRBD2. The CDR3 has 14 amino acids. The junction had 10 bases not matched to a gene; V was cut back by 6 bases and J by 9 bases. Per the germline V gene, CDR1 is MNHNS and CDR2 is SASEGT. CDR3 in amino acids: CASSPGGENGEQFF. CDR3 coding DNA: TGTGCCAGCAGCCCGGGGGGGGAAAATGGTGAGCAGTTCTTC.

The genes are TRBV5-4 and TRBJ1-1; D might be TRBD1 (6 bases). This CDR3 has 14 residues. Germline values: CDR1 SGHNT, CDR2 YYREEE (reference sequence). Between the trimmed V and J ends, which lost 4 bases and 6 bases, there was a span of 16 bases. CDR3 region: CASSPRTDNAEAFF. CDR3 coding DNA: TGTGCCAGCAGCCCCCGGACAGACAATGCTGAAGCTTTCTTT.

This clone has more than one count but fewer than ten. This chain joins TRBV6-4 and TRBJ1-2; D might be TRBD1 (6 bases). The CDR3 has 15 amino acids. Looked up from germline, CDR1 is MRHNA and CDR2 is SNTAGT. V lost 4 bases and J lost 0, with 12 bases in between. In DNA form, the CDR3 reads TGTGCCAGCAGTGTGGCGGGGGACACTAACTATGGCTACACCTTC. This translates into CASSVAGDTNYGYTF.

The V gene is TRBV7-2, the J gene TRBJ2-1, with TRBD2 matching over 10 bases. The germline V gene has CDR1 SGHTA and CDR2 FQGNSA. V dropped 0 bases and J dropped 9; count of bases not matched to a gene: 5. The CDR3 runs to 15 residues. DNA for the CDR3: TGTGCCAGCAGCTTAGCAGCGGGGGGGCGCGGTGAGCAGTTCTTC. Translating gives CASSLAAGGRGEQFF.

The CDR3 sequence: CASSLGRGVDEQYF. The CDR3 coding sequence is TGTGCCAGCAGCTTAGGCAGGGGGGTTGACGAGCAGTACTTC. The chain is built from TRBV27 and TRBJ2-7; D possibly corresponds to TRBD1 (7 bases). Germline V gene data show CDR1 as MNHEY and CDR2 as SMNVEV (reference sequence). This CDR3 comprises 14 residues. V lost 6 bases, J lost 5 bases, and 17 bases lay in between.

The J gene is TRBJ2-1, the V gene TRBV27; D unresolved. There are 14 residues in the CDR3. Germline V lookup: CDR1 MNHEY, CDR2 SMNVEV (reference sequence). The ends were cut back, 2 bases at V and 3 bases at J, with 8 bases in the middle. This CDR3 is CASSLPSSYNEQFF. CDR3 DNA: TGTGCCAGCAGTTTACCGTCTAGCTACAATGAGCAGTTCTTC.

This rearrangement joins TRBV4-3 to TRBJ2-3; D call uncertain. Germline CDR1 and CDR2: LGHNA and YSLEER. CDR3 length equals 15 residues. Trimming pared 1 base from V and 1 base from J, leaving 9 bases between. The CDR3 nucleotides are TGCGCCAGCAGCCAAGTTACTCATCGCACAGATACGCAGTATTTT. It is translated as CASSQVTHRTDTQYF.